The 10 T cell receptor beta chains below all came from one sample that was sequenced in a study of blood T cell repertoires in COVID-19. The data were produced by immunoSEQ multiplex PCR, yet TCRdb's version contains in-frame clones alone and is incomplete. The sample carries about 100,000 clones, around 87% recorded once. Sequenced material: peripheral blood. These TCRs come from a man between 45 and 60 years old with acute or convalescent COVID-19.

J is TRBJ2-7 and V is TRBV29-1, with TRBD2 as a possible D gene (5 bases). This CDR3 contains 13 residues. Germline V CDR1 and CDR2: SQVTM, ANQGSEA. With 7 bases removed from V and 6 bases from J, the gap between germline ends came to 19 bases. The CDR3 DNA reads TGCAGCGCTCGACCCCCCGGAACTAGCGAGCAGTACTTC. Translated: CSARPPGTSEQYF.

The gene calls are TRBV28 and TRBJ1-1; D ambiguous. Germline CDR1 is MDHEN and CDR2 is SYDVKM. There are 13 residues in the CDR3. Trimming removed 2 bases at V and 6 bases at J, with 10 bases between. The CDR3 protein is CASSLKPSAEAFF. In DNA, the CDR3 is TGTGCCAGCAGTTTAAAGCCCTCCGCTGAAGCTTTCTTT.

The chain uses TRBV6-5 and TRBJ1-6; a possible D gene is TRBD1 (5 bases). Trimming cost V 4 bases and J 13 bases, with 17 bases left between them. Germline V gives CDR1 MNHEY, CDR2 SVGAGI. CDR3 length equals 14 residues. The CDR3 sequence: CASSSRGVLFPLHF. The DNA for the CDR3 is TGTGCCAGCAGTTCTCGGGGGGTTTTGTTCCCCCTCCACTTT.

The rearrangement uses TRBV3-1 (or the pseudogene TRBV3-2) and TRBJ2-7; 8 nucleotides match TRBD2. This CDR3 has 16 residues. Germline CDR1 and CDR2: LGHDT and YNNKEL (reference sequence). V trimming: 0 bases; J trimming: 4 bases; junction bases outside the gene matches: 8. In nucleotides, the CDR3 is TGTGCCAGCAGCCAAGATGGAGGGACTAGTCGTTACGAGCAGTACTTC. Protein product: CASSQDGGTSRYEQYF.

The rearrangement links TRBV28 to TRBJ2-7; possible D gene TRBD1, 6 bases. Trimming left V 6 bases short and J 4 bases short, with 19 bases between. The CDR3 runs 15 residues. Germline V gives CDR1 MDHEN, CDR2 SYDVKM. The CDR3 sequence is CASSWLGLGGYEQYF. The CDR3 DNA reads TGTGCCAGCAGCTGGCTTGGGCTAGGGGGTTACGAGCAGTACTTC. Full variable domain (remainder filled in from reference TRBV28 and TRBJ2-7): DVKVTQSSRYLVKRTGEKVFLECVQDMDHENMFWYRQDPGLGLRLIYFSYDVKMKEKGDIPEGYSVSREKKERFSLILESASTNQTSMYLCASSWLGLGGYEQYFGPGTRLTVT.

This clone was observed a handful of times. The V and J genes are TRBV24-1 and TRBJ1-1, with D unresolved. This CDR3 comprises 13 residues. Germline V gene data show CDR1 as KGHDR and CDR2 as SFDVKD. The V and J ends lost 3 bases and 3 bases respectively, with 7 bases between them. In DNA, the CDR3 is TGTGCCACCAGTGATCTGTTATACACTGAAGCTTTCTTT. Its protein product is CATSDLLYTEAFF.

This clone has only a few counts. The CDR3 is CASSRDTLAEAFF. For the CDR3, the DNA is TGCGCCAGCAGCCGGGACACCCTTGCTGAAGCTTTCTTT. The gene calls are TRBV5-1 and TRBJ1-1; tentatively, D is TRBD1 (6 bases). Germline V gene sequence: CDR1 SGHRS, CDR2 YFSETQ. V was clipped by 4 bases and J by 6 bases, with 13 bases between them. The CDR3 totals 13 residues. Using reference TRBV5-1 and TRBJ1-1 for the parts outside the CDR3, the full variable domain is KAGVTQTPRYLIKTRGQQVTLSCSPISGHRSVSWYQQTPGQGLQFLFEYFSETQRNKGNFPGRFSGRQFSNSRSEMNVSTLELGDSALYLCASSRDTLAEAFFGQGTRLTVV.

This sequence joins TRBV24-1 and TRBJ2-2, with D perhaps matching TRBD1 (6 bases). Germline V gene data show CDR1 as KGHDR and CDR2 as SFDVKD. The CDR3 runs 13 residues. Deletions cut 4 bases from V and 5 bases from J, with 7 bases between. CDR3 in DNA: TGTGCCACCAGTGAAGGGGGAACCGGGGAGCTGTTTTTT. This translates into CATSEGGTGELFF.

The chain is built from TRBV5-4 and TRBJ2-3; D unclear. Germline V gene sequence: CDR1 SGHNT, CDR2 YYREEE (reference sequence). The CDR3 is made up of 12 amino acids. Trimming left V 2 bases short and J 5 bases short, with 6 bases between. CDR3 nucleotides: TGTGCCAGCAGCTTAACGGGAGATACGCAGTATTTT. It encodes CASSLTGDTQYF.

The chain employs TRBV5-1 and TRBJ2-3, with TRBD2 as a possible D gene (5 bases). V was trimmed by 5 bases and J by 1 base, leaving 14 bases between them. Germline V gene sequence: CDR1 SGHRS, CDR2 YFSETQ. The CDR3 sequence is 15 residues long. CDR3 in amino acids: CASSPRGDRTDTQYF. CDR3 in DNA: TGCGCCAGCAGTCCCCGGGGAGACCGCACAGATACGCAGTATTTT.